This T cell receptor beta chain was captured by sequencing in a study of beta chain features in type 1 diabetes. Germline V gene data show CDR1 as LGHNA and CDR2 as YNFKEQ. The CDR3 consists of 14 residues. With 3 bases removed from V and 11 bases from J, the gap between germline ends came to 19 bases. The authors reverse transcribed all of the isolated RNA, so sequencing captured expressed TCRB transcripts. Profiled with immunoSEQ multiplex PCR; TCRdb holds only in-frame clones, not every one. Among approximately 37,000 clones listed, 64% were seen once. The chain uses TRBV4-2 and TRBJ2-5, with D perhaps TRBD2 (6 bases). Sequencing input: Tregs from blood. The clonotype originates from a woman aged 25 to 45 in good health. The CDR3 sequence is CASSQATSRREQYF. The CDR3 DNA follows: TGTGCCAGCAGCCAGGCGACATCCCGGAGGGAGCAGTACTTC.